A selection of T cell receptor beta chains follows, all from one sample in a study of cytomegalovirus exposure and HLA in healthy donors. Here immunoSEQ multiplex PCR was the method, and the copy in TCRdb shows in-frame clones only, minus some. The sample yields approximately 210,000 clones, more than 75% seen once. Sequences were obtained from PBMCs. All receptors derive from a male donor in good health and CMV-seropositive. CDR3s include the opening cysteine and the closing phenylalanine or tryptophan. A D gene is named only where the DNA matches it firmly. A clone size is listed for some rows: how often the clone was seen (once, few, many), or a class if it is expanded.

D gene	clone size	V gene	J gene	CDR3 DNA	CDR3 protein
NA	NA	TRBV5-1	TRBJ2-5	TGCGCCAGCAGCTTGGGGCCAGATAAAGAGACCCAGTACTTC	CASSLGPDKETQYF
NA	NA	TRBV2	TRBJ2-1	TGTGCCAGCAGTGAAATCGGCGGGGTGAATGAGCAGTTCTTC	CASSEIGGVNEQFF
TRBD2	NA	TRBV4-1	TRBJ2-5	TGCGCCAGCAGCCAAATAGCGGGCCAAGAGACCCAGTACTTC	CASSQIAGQETQYF
NA	NA	TRBV4-1	TRBJ1-4	TGCGCCAGCAGCCCCCGGGGGGCGTTAATGCCTAATGAAAAACTGTTTTTT	CASSPRGALMPNEKLFF
NA	once	TRBV9	TRBJ1-1	TGTGCCAGCAGCGTTACCTCCGGGACAAAGACTGAAGCTTTCTTT	CASSVTSGTKTEAFF
NA	NA	TRBV30	TRBJ1-4	TGTGCCTGGAGTGTACTCCGAGGACAGCCCCATGAAAAACTGTTTTTT	CAWSVLRGQPHEKLFF
TRBD1	NA	TRBV6-5	TRBJ1-5	TGTGCCACCAAACAGGGGGTAGGTCAGCCCCAGCATTTT	CATKQGVGQPQHF
TRBD2	NA	TRBV5-1	TRBJ2-5	TGCGCCAGCAGCCCACAACTAGCGGGGGGGCCCGAGACCCAGTACTTC	CASSPQLAGGPETQYF
NA	once	TRBV2	TRBJ1-4	TGTGCCAGCCACAGGGAAAGCACTAATGAAAAACTGTTTTTT	CASHRESTNEKLFF
TRBD1	NA	TRBV7-9	TRBJ2-7	TGTTCCAGCAGCTCTACGGACAGGGAGAAGCCTTCCTACGAGCAGTACTTC	CSSSSTDREKPSYEQYF
NA	NA	TRBV20-1	TRBJ2-4	TGCAGTGGACTCCGAGGAAACATTCAGTACTTC	CSGLRGNIQYF
TRBD1	NA	TRBV30	TRBJ1-5	TGTGCCTGGAGAGGACAGGGGGCTTTTCAGCCCCAGCATTTT	CAWRGQGAFQPQHF
TRBD2	few	TRBV5-4	TRBJ2-7	TGTGCCAGCAGCGTCGACCCGACTAGCGGGAAACTCGAGCAGTACTTC	CASSVDPTSGKLEQYF
NA	NA	TRBV2	TRBJ2-6	TGTGCCAGCAGTGTTGGGGGGACTGGGGCCAACGTCCTGACTTTC	CASSVGGTGANVLTF
TRBD1	NA	TRBV7-9	TRBJ2-1	TGTGCCAGCTCCAGGGAGCAGGGGGAAAAAAATGAGCAGTTCTTC	CASSREQGEKNEQFF
TRBD2	NA	TRBV6-1	TRBJ2-3	TGTGCCAGCGGAGCCGGGACTAGAAGTCATACGCAGTATTTT	CASGAGTRSHTQYF
NA	NA	TRBV10-3	TRBJ1-1	TGTGCCATCAGTCCAGCACGACAGGCCCTGGATGAAGCTTTCTTT	CAISPARQALDEAFF
NA	NA	TRBV7-9	TRBJ2-1	TGTGCCAGCAGCTTATTCGGTCGGGGGTACAATGAGCAGTTCTTC	CASSLFGRGYNEQFF
NA	NA	TRBV30	TRBJ2-1	TGTGCCTGGAGTGGAGACAGCTACAATGAGCAGTTCTTC	CAWSGDSYNEQFF
NA	NA	TRBV4-1	TRBJ2-3	TGCGCCAGCAGCTTACAGGGAGCGAGGAGCACAGATACGCAGTATTTT	CASSLQGARSTDTQYF
TRBD2	few	TRBV28	TRBJ2-1	TGTGCCAGCAGTGTAACTAGCGGGAACGAGTTCTTC	CASSVTSGNEFF
NA	NA	TRBV29-1	TRBJ1-1	TGCAGCGGGGTTAGGGGAATGAACACTGAAGCTTTCTTT	CSGVRGMNTEAFF